The next 32 T cell receptor beta chains were all read from a single sample in a study of vaccination and CD4 T cells after COVID-19. This sample's treatment: approximately nine-day PBMC culture with coronavirus spike peptide pools or control peptides (ViraFEST assay). Their recognized antigens are unknown. With the Oncomine TCR Beta short-read assay, DNA from cultured CD4+ T cells was sequenced. TCRdb called the PCR reads again in MiXCR, with one record for every CDR3 protein. The table lists just over 20,000 distinct CDR3 sequences, about 51% of them singletons. The material sequenced was CD4+ T cells from blood, cultured in vitro. All receptors come from a human donor who had recovered from COVID-19.

The chain is built from TRBV7-9 and TRBJ2-1; TRBD2 might be the D (6 bases). The CDR3 loop spans 14 amino acids. V was pared by 7 bases and J by 0 bases, with 10 bases between. Germline V gene lookup returns CDR1 SEHNR and CDR2 FQNEAQ (reference sequence). The DNA for the CDR3 is TGTGCCAGCACCAGCGGGTTCTCCTACAATGAGCAGTTCTTC. The encoded protein is CASTSGFSYNEQFF.

The chain combines TRBV27 with TRBJ2-5, with TRBD2 as a possible D gene (5 bases). This CDR3 spans 15 amino acids. Germline CDR1 and CDR2: MNHEY and SMNVEV (reference sequence). Trimming stripped 3 bases from V and 2 bases from J, with 13 bases between. CDR3 in DNA: TGTGCCAGCAGTTTTGGAGGAAGGCGGCAAGAGACCCAGTACTTC. This codes for CASSFGGRRQETQYF.

This clonotype was picked up a small number of times. The chain has TRBV12-3 or TRBV12-4 and TRBJ1-2; D gene uncertain. V was cut by 5 bases and J by 1 base, with 5 bases left in between. This CDR3 has 12 amino acids. For the CDR3, the DNA is TGTGCCAGCAGTCCCAATAACTATGGCTACACCTTC. Translating it yields CASSPNNYGYTF.

V is TRBV18 and J is TRBJ2-1, with TRBD1 matching over 7 bases. CDR3 length equals 15 residues. The J segment lost 4 bases and the V segment lost 4 bases, leaving 7 bases of the junction unmatched. Germline V gene sequence: CDR1 KGHSH, CDR2 LQKENI. The CDR3 sequence: CASSQPGQTYNEQFF. CDR3 nucleotides: TGTGCCAGCTCACAGCCGGGACAGACTTACAATGAGCAGTTCTTC.

Of note for this clonotype: Sequence at one end of the junction differs from germline and may be a read error. The CDR3 loop is CASSLATDVRNIQYF. DNA for the CDR3: TGTGCCAGCAGCCTAGCCACGGACGTAAGAAACATTCAGTACTTC. This rearrangement joins TRBV7-8 to TRBJ2-4; D perhaps matches TRBD2 (5 bases). CDR1 and CDR2 (germline): SGHVS, FQNEAQ. The CDR3 is made up of 15 amino acids.

V and J are TRBV6-1 and TRBJ2-7; D not resolved. The germline V gene encodes CDR1 MNHNS and CDR2 SASEGT. V dropped 2 bases and J dropped 4 bases, with 15 bases sitting between them. The CDR3 is made up of 15 amino acids. The CDR3 DNA reads as TGTGCCAGCAGTGAATTACACCAGAGAAATTACGAGCAGTACTTC. This translates into CASSELHQRNYEQYF.

The V gene is TRBV11-3, the J gene TRBJ2-7; unclear D gene. This CDR3 contains 12 residues. Germline CDR1 is SGHNT and CDR2 is YENEEA. Deletions cut 5 bases from V and 5 bases from J, with 10 bases between. The DNA for the CDR3 is TGTGCCAGCAGCCCAGCTAGACACGAGCAGTACTTC. Protein product: CASSPARHEQYF.

The chain carries TRBV18 and TRBJ2-5; D not certain. Trimming removed 0 bases at V and 4 bases at J, with 6 bases between. Germline lookup yields CDR1 KGHSH and CDR2 LQKENI. The CDR3 loop spans 13 amino acids. CDR3 sequence reads: CASSPPARETQYF. For the CDR3, the DNA is TGTGCCAGCTCACCACCGGCCAGAGAGACCCAGTACTTC.

The chain joins TRBV15 to TRBJ2-3; 8 bases are shared with TRBD2. This CDR3 is 14 amino acids long. Looked up from germline, CDR1 is LNHNV and CDR2 is YYDKDF (reference sequence). Trimming took 0 bases from V and 6 from J; bases not matched to a gene: 2. CDR3: CATSRDIAGDTQYF. In DNA, the CDR3 is TGTGCCACCAGCAGAGATATAGCGGGGGATACGCAGTATTTT.

The chain uses TRBV10-3 and TRBJ1-2; TRBD1 matches at 8 bases. CDR3 length: 17 residues. J lost 3 bases, V lost 0 bases, and 9 bases had no gene match. Germline V gene sequence: CDR1 ENHRY, CDR2 SYGVKD. CDR3: CAISESPTGVFDYGYTF. The CDR3, as DNA: TGTGCCATCAGTGAGTCGCCGACAGGGGTGTTTGACTATGGCTACACCTTC.

This clonotype was seen once. The gene calls are TRBV4-1 and TRBJ1-1; 7 nucleotides line up with TRBD1. Germline assignment: CDR1 MGHRA and CDR2 YSYEKL. The ends lost 2 bases at V and 5 bases at J; junction bases unmatched: 5. The length of the CDR3 is 14 residues. DNA of the CDR3: TGCGCCAGCAGCCAATCGAGGGGGCGGACTGAAGCTTTCTTT. This codes for CASSQSRGRTEAFF.

V and J are TRBV6-4 and TRBJ2-7; the D gene is possibly TRBD1 (5 bases). The CDR3 loop spans 13 amino acids. In germline, CDR1 is MRHNA, CDR2 SNTAGT. Between the trimmed V and J ends, which lost 5 bases and 6 bases, there was a span of 14 bases. CDR3 sequence: CASSQTARGEQYF. CDR3 in DNA: TGTGCCAGCAGTCAGACAGCTAGGGGCGAGCAGTACTTC.

This clonotype was found a few times. The genes are TRBV7-2 and TRBJ2-3; 7 positions agree with TRBD2. Germline V lookup: CDR1 SGHTA, CDR2 FQGNSA. J gave up 6 bases and V 5 bases, and 11 bases lay outside the gene matches. The CDR3 is 15 residues long. The CDR3 region is CASSNIYLAVDTQYF. The CDR3 DNA reads as TGTGCCAGCAGCAATATATACCTAGCGGTGGATACGCAGTATTTT.

The chain carries TRBV6-1 and TRBJ1-5; D ambiguous. V was trimmed by 6 bases and J by 0 bases, leaving 15 bases between them. Germline V gene lookup returns CDR1 MNHNS and CDR2 SASEGT. The CDR3 is made up of 16 amino acids. The CDR3 region has the DNA TGTGCCAGCAGCCCAAGATCCCTCAATAGCAATCAGCCCCAGCATTTT. It translates to CASSPRSLNSNQPQHF.

This clonotype was counted between two and nine times. This chain joins TRBV20-1 and TRBJ2-2; possibly TRBD2 for D (6 bases). CDR1 and CDR2 from the germline V gene are DFQATT and SNEGSKA (reference sequence). CDR3 size: 15 residues. Trimming took 5 bases from V and 4 from J, leaving 17 bases between them. The CDR3 is CSAPFREMGTGELFF. The CDR3 nucleotides read TGCAGTGCTCCTTTCCGGGAGATGGGCACCGGGGAGCTGTTTTTT.

This sequence joins TRBV6-2 or TRBV6-3 and TRBJ1-4; TRBD1 is a possible D gene (5 bases). The CDR3 is 14 residues long. Germline CDR1 reads MNHEY; CDR2 reads SVGEGT. The V end lost 4 bases, the J end lost 5 bases, and 11 bases lay between the germline ends. The chain's CDR3 is CASSSPGRNEKLFF. The DNA of the CDR3 is TGTGCCAGCAGTTCACCAGGGCGCAATGAAAAACTGTTTTTT.

The J gene is TRBJ2-1, the V gene TRBV30; D not certain. The CDR3 is 15 residues long. The germline V and J ends were trimmed by 1 base and 2 bases, with 12 bases remaining between them. Per germline, CDR1 GTSNPN and CDR2 SVGIG (reference sequence). The DNA of the CDR3 is TGTGCCTGGAGTGATAACTACCTTCCCTACAATGAGCAGTTCTTC. Amino acid sequence: CAWSDNYLPYNEQFF.

Written as DNA, the CDR3 is TGCAGTGCTAGCACAGAAAACTATGGCTACACCTTC. Amino acid sequence: CSASTENYGYTF. The chain links TRBV20-1 to TRBJ1-2; D remains ambiguous. Between the trimmed V and J ends, which lost 3 bases and 2 bases, there was a span of 7 bases. Germline-derived CDR1 and CDR2 are DFQATT and SNEGSKA (reference sequence). This CDR3 has 12 amino acids.

The chain uses TRBV6-1 and TRBJ1-5, with TRBD1 as a possible D gene (6 bases). V was cut by 4 bases and J by 2 bases, with 15 bases left in between. CDR3 length equals 16 residues. The germline V gene has CDR1 MNHNS and CDR2 SASEGT. CDR3 sequence reads: CASSGGAELGNQPQHF. DNA of the CDR3: TGTGCCAGCAGTGGGGGGGCCGAGCTGGGCAATCAGCCCCAGCATTTT.

V and J are TRBV20-1 and TRBJ1-3; unclear D gene. Trimming cost V 5 bases and J 3 bases, with 5 bases left between them. There are 11 residues in the CDR3. Germline CDR1 is DFQATT and CDR2 is SNEGSKA (reference sequence). The CDR3 here is CSAADGNTIYF. CDR3 in DNA: TGCAGTGCTGCCGATGGAAACACCATATATTTT.

The V gene is TRBV30, the J gene TRBJ1-5; D not resolved. Germline CDR1 is GTSNPN and CDR2 is SVGIG (reference sequence). The CDR3 totals 14 residues. Trimming pared 1 base from V and 4 bases from J, leaving 11 bases between. CDR3 protein: CAWSAIHRNQPQHF. The CDR3 coding sequence is TGTGCCTGGAGTGCTATACATAGGAATCAGCCCCAGCATTTT.

The chain employs TRBV10-3 and TRBJ1-1; weak D call: TRBD1 (5 bases). Germline V gives CDR1 ENHRY, CDR2 SYGVKD. The CDR3 covers 13 residues. Between the trimmed V and J ends, which lost 0 bases and 4 bases, there was a span of 6 bases. CDR3 nucleotides: TGTGCCATCAGTGAGTCCGGGGGCACTGAAGCTTTCTTT. Translation: CAISESGGTEAFF.

The rearrangement links TRBV6-1 to TRBJ2-3; D perhaps matches TRBD2 (6 bases). The CDR3 totals 15 residues. The germline V gene has CDR1 MNHNS and CDR2 SASEGT. Trimming took 6 bases from V and 1 from J, leaving 14 bases between them. CDR3 protein: CASRGQRAGTDTQYF. In nucleotides, the CDR3 is TGTGCCAGCAGAGGGCAGCGGGCTGGCACAGATACGCAGTATTTT.

This clonotype was observed a few times. The rearrangement joins TRBV2 to TRBJ1-1; the D is unclear. The V gene's germline CDR1 is SNHLY and CDR2 FYNNEI. The V gene lost 2 bases and the J gene lost 0 bases, with 10 bases spanning the gap. The CDR3 extends over 15 amino acids. The CDR3 is CASSEFGIMNTEAFF. The CDR3 bases are TGTGCCAGCAGTGAATTTGGGATCATGAACACTGAAGCTTTCTTT.

A few counts support this clonotype. The chain couples TRBV15 to TRBJ1-1; D uncertain. The CDR3 is made up of 16 amino acids. Germline V gene lookup returns CDR1 LNHNV and CDR2 YYDKDF (reference sequence). Trimming removed 1 base at V and 3 bases at J, with 15 bases between. CDR3 bases: TGTGCCACCAGCAGAGTCGGGGTTCGGGTGGACACTGAAGCTTTCTTT. Its translation: CATSRVGVRVDTEAFF.

In this sample, this clonotype turned up a few times. This rearrangement joins TRBV7-2 to TRBJ1-5; no clear D gene. The CDR3 contains 15 residues. The germline V gene has CDR1 SGHTA and CDR2 FQGNSA. V dropped 5 bases and J dropped 3 bases, with 14 bases sitting between them. The chain's CDR3 is CASSLGIGNNQPQHF. CDR3 sequence (DNA): TGTGCCAGCAGCCTGGGGATAGGGAACAATCAGCCCCAGCATTTT.

Only a few counts were recorded for this clonotype. The rearrangement joins TRBV20-1 to TRBJ1-1; D uncertain. V lost 6 bases to trimming and J lost 1 base, with 12 bases between them. Germline V CDR1 and CDR2: DFQATT, SNEGSKA (reference sequence). This CDR3 is 13 amino acids long. The CDR3 bases are TGCAGTGCCGCTGGGAGGAAGAACACTGAAGCTTTCTTT. This sequence encodes CSAAGRKNTEAFF.

The chain recombines TRBV7-9 with TRBJ1-2; 8 nucleotides agree with TRBD1. Germline V gene sequence: CDR1 SEHNR, CDR2 FQNEAQ (reference sequence). The CDR3 extends over 14 amino acids. The J segment lost 4 bases and the V segment lost 5 bases, leaving 6 bases of the junction unmatched. CDR3 region: CASSVGQGPYGYTF. The DNA for the CDR3 is TGTGCCAGCAGCGTAGGACAGGGTCCCTATGGCTACACCTTC.

The chain uses TRBV24-1 and TRBJ2-3; D is perhaps TRBD2 (6 bases). The ends were cut back, 5 bases at V and 4 bases at J, with 15 bases in the middle. The germline gives CDR1 KGHDR, CDR2 SFDVKD. CDR3 size: 15 residues. The CDR3 DNA is TGTGCCACCAGTGCTCCCAAACGGGGGTCAGATACGCAGTATTTT. Its protein is CATSAPKRGSDTQYF.

The chain links TRBV30 to TRBJ1-5; no clear D. The CDR3 spans 16 residues. Per germline, CDR1 GTSNPN and CDR2 SVGIG (reference sequence). Trimming removed 2 bases at V and 4 bases at J, with 18 bases between. The CDR3 DNA is TGTGCCTGGAGTCACGGAAGCCCTCGAGGAAATCAGCCCCAGCATTTT. Amino acid sequence: CAWSHGSPRGNQPQHF.

This rearrangement joins TRBV28 to TRBJ1-2; D is uncertain. This CDR3 is built from 11 residues. The V gene lost 3 bases and the J gene lost 6 bases, with 5 bases spanning the gap. Germline V CDR1 and CDR2: MDHEN, SYDVKM. The CDR3 sequence is CASSLRDGYTF. In DNA form, the CDR3 reads TGTGCCAGCAGTTTGAGGGATGGCTACACCTTC.

The chain is built from TRBV4-1 and TRBJ2-7; 8 bases are a match to TRBD1. Germline V gene lookup returns CDR1 MGHRA and CDR2 YSYEKL. With 4 bases clipped from V and 2 bases from J, the junction kept 7 bases outside the gene matches. The CDR3 loop spans 15 amino acids. The CDR3 protein is CASSLSGTGAYEQYF. DNA for the CDR3: TGCGCCAGCAGCCTAAGTGGGACAGGAGCCTACGAGCAGTACTTC.